This T cell receptor (beta chain) was found in a study of blood T cell repertoires in COVID-19. About the research overall: Italy, Spain and the United States were the sources of the convalescent and acute COVID-19 samples. The cDNA or gDNA used as material had been derived from T cells, B-cell-depleted T cells, or PBMCs.

Per the authors' pipeline: Amplification of reference gene primers was used by the study to estimate nucleated cell counts. The assay was immunoSEQ multiplex PCR, and TCRdb's table has in-frame clones only and misses some. V and J calls and clone size are those listed in that table; D and trimming were worked out from the DNA. Of over 250,000 clones listed, 65% to 90% are singletons. The clonotype originates from a human donor in a cohort sampled during active COVID-19. Sequencing used peripheral blood.

This chain's CDR3 is CASSARQGQEQYF. As DNA, the CDR3 is TGTGCCAGCAGCGCAAGACAGGGCCAGGAGCAGTACTTC. The V gene is TRBV6-5, the J gene TRBJ2-7, with 7 bases lining up with TRBD1. The trim removed 6 bases at V and 7 bases at J, leaving 9 bases unmatched. This CDR3 has 13 amino acids. Germline V lookup: CDR1 MNHEY, CDR2 SVGAGI.